The clone carrying this TCR beta chain was detected only once. The method was immunoSEQ multiplex PCR; TCRdb's version includes in-frame clones alone and lacks a portion of them. The sample carries over 40,000 clones, about nine tenths recorded once. This CDR3 spans 15 amino acids. CDR1 LNHNV and CDR2 YYDKDF come from the germline V gene (reference sequence). Trimming removed 2 bases from V and 3 bases from J; junction bases left unmatched: 3. The data are from a study of T cells in localized non-small cell lung cancer. The source of this sequence is a female donor aged 60 or older with stage I squamous cell lung carcinoma. Sequenced material: peripheral blood, taken before any cancer treatment. The chain is built from TRBV15 and TRBJ2-1; 8 bases match TRBD1. CDR3 sequence reads: CATSRRQGNYNEQFF. The CDR3 nucleotides read TGTGCCACCAGCAGACGACAGGGGAACTACAATGAGCAGTTCTTC.